This T cell receptor (beta chain) was recorded in a study of brain T cells in children with intractable seizures. Whole-study findings and limits: Absence of clones before surgery may stem from lower sequencing depth.

Here immunoSEQ multiplex PCR was the method, and the copy in TCRdb shows in-frame clones only, minus some. The table includes about 350,000 clones, approximately 93% detected once. CDR1 and CDR2 (germline): LGHDT, YNNKEL (reference sequence). The CDR3 has 14 amino acids. Trimming left V 1 base short and J 7 bases short, with 11 bases between. About this clone: Its antigen is not identified.

Time point indicated: blood from clinic visit 5 months post-surgery; TSC patient then seizure free. Surgery cases with the highest brain T cell transcript signatures were chosen for sequencing. Patients received at least one anti-epileptic drug before surgery. The V call is TRBV3-1 (or the pseudogene TRBV3-2), the J call TRBJ1-5, with a possible D match to TRBD1 (5 bases). The source is a boy under three years old with tuberous sclerosis and intractable seizures. Material: peripheral blood, obtained approximately 5 months after surgery. This chain's CDR3 is CASSQADSKQPQHF. The DNA for the CDR3 is TGTGCCAGCAGCCAAGCCGACAGTAAACAGCCCCAGCATTTT.